This TCR beta chain came from a study of blood T cell repertoires in COVID-19. Study-level information: COVID-19 samples collected from the United States, Italy and Spain covered acute and convalescent phases. From T cells, B-cell-depleted T cells, or PBMCs came the material, which was cDNA or gDNA.

The CDR3 consists of 15 residues. Germline CDR1 is LNHNV and CDR2 is YYDKDF (reference sequence). V shed 3 bases, J shed 2 bases, and the junction held 6 bases outside the gene matches. Per the study methods: Estimated nucleated cell counts came from reference gene primer amplification. Some clones are missing from TCRdb's copy, which holds only in-frame ones; the method was immunoSEQ multiplex PCR. From that table come the V and J calls and clone size; the DNA was used to work out D and trimming. The sample lists roughly 64,000 clones; 80% to 90% were seen once. The chain links TRBV15 to TRBJ2-7, with 8 positions matching TRBD2. The sequencing input was peripheral blood. This clonotype was sampled from a man between 35 and 55 years old with acute or convalescent COVID-19. The CDR3 DNA is TGTGCCACCAGCAGGCGGGGGGAACCCACCTACGAGCAGTACTTC. Its translation is CATSRRGEPTYEQYF.